This T cell receptor (beta chain) was captured in a study of cytomegalovirus exposure and HLA in healthy donors. Germline V gives CDR1 LNHDA, CDR2 SQIVND (reference sequence). V trimming: 7 bases; J trimming: 4 bases; junction bases outside the gene matches: 14. The CDR3 extends over 17 amino acids. Comment on this clone: Its antigen is unidentified.

Study-wide points: Several of the most significant clusters appeared, in a later analysis, to be linked to common viral pathogens.

PCR was performed using 60 Vbeta and 13 Jbeta primers. The table came from immunoSEQ multiplex PCR; TCRdb's copy has only in-frame clones and leaves some out. The sample lists roughly 180,000 clones, around 80% occurring once. The receptor was derived from a male donor in good health and CMV-seronegative. Sequencing input: PBMCs. V gene TRBV19 combines with J gene TRBJ2-2; 8 nucleotides agree with TRBD1. The CDR3 DNA is TGTGCCAGTACCATCCCCCCGACAGGGGCGGGCACCGGGGAGCTGTTTTTT. It specifies CASTIPPTGAGTGELFF.